Listed below are T cell receptor beta chains from one sample, sequenced in a study of Ad26.COV2.S vaccination and SARS-CoV-2 variants. The data were produced by immunoSEQ multiplex PCR, yet TCRdb's version contains in-frame clones alone and is incomplete. The sample yields roughly 350,000 clones, approximately 86% seen once. This material consisted of peripheral blood, taken in a trial of Ad26.COV2.S vaccine versus placebo. These receptors came from a person between 18 and 65 years old who received the Ad26.COV2.S COVID-19 vaccine or a placebo. CDR3s include the opening cysteine and the closing phenylalanine or tryptophan. For some rows the clone size is stated as once, few or many, or as a class when expanded; others skip it.

size	V	J	CDR3
.	TRBV6-5	TRBJ2-7	CASWGREGDEQYF
.	TRBV7-9	TRBJ2-7	CASSLGISYEQYF
once	TRBV3-1/TRBV3-2	TRBJ2-1	CASSQDQGTTGKNEQFF
.	TRBV4-3	TRBJ2-1	CASSQDRARLYNEQFF
.	TRBV25-1	TRBJ1-4	CASSEPGQGWEKLFF
.	TRBV10-3	TRBJ2-7	CAISELDSYEQYF
.	TRBV2	TRBJ1-1	CASRDGTGETEAFF
.	TRBV4-3	TRBJ1-1	CASSLGETTEAFF
.	TRBV18	TRBJ2-3	CASSPGIPGADTQYF
once	TRBV28	TRBJ1-4	CASGTGQRTNEKLFF
.	TRBV18	TRBJ1-1	CASSPVTDTEAFF
few	TRBV9	TRBJ2-1	CASSVGDAPYNEQFF
once	TRBV18	TRBJ1-5	CASSPPGLYSNQPQHF
few	TRBV6-4	TRBJ2-3	CASGRTITDTQYF
.	TRBV6-5	TRBJ2-1	CASSYSGLDYNEQFF
.	TRBV11-1	TRBJ2-1	CASSPTYNEQFF
.	TRBV2	TRBJ1-4	CASSEPAGVTNEKLFF
once	TRBV7-3	TRBJ1-1	CASRSGGNTEAFF
.	TRBV9	TRBJ1-1	CASSGPGLLNTEAFF
.	TRBV28	TRBJ2-1	CASTDGRNEQFF
.	TRBV27	TRBJ1-6	CASSARDRYNSPLHF
.	TRBV28	TRBJ2-5	CASSPTVAETQYF
.	TRBV5-6	TRBJ2-2	CASSPDRGRDGELFF
.	TRBV4-3	TRBJ1-1	CASSQATGGDTEAFF
once	TRBV7-2	TRBJ2-3	CASNRPGTSGATDTQYF
.	TRBV29-1	TRBJ2-5	CSVGGLAGRETQYF
once	TRBV19	TRBJ1-1	CASSIGPGSNTEAFF
once	TRBV4-3	TRBJ1-1	CASSQILDKVLEAFF
.	TRBV19	TRBJ1-5	CASSIGVSNQPQHF
.	TRBV19	TRBJ1-5	CASSLYQGASNQPQHF
.	TRBV4-3	TRBJ2-5	CASSQIGGVLQTQYF
.	TRBV7-9	TRBJ1-2	CASSLARLGGYTF
.	TRBV20-1	TRBJ2-7	CSASLAVSSYEQYF
.	TRBV30	TRBJ2-1	CAWNRGRDRLNEQFF
once	TRBV24-1	TRBJ2-6	CATSDRPVTGANVLTF
.	TRBV5-4	TRBJ2-3	CASSFIGTPEDPDTQYF
.	TRBV7-2	TRBJ2-2	CASSSGMRGTGELFF
.	TRBV6-5	TRBJ2-7	CASSYQGYEQYF
.	TRBV4-3	TRBJ2-1	CASSHGTSGYNEQFF
.	TRBV28	TRBJ1-5	CASSFRQGELSNQPQHF
.	TRBV28	TRBJ1-2	CASSLPLGGWYGYTF
.	TRBV5-1	TRBJ2-5	CASSTLGETQYF
.	TRBV28	TRBJ2-2	CASSPGTPTGELFF
.	TRBV30	TRBJ1-1	CAWSGGQGMNTEAFF
few	TRBV19	TRBJ1-2	CASRPDWNNYGYTF
.	TRBV6-2/TRBV6-3	TRBJ1-4	CASSYRGRQGLFF
.	TRBV6-2/TRBV6-3	TRBJ1-1	CASSYMNTEAFF
.	TRBV6-2/TRBV6-3	TRBJ2-3	CASSYPPGQGRDTQYF
.	TRBV11-2	TRBJ2-7	CASSPGLAGDEQYF
.	TRBV24-1	TRBJ1-2	CATSDGERGASYGYTF
.	TRBV18	TRBJ2-1	CASSPSTYNEQFF
.	TRBV5-1	TRBJ2-7	CASSSGQGSYEQYF
.	TRBV4-3	TRBJ2-5	CASSQDLSGEHQETQYF
.	TRBV30	TRBJ2-5	CAWSVLGRLEETQYF
.	TRBV28	TRBJ2-7	CASAHGYEQYF
.	TRBV5-1	TRBJ2-5	CASSLAGTSGRPSWETQYF
.	TRBV3-1/TRBV3-2	TRBJ2-2	CASSHQPGGTGELFF
.	TRBV30	TRBJ2-1	CAWRARYNEQFF
.	TRBV5-4	TRBJ2-7	CASSPRLAGTTYEQYF
.	TRBV3-1/TRBV3-2	TRBJ2-3	CASSPSSGAQYF